This note documents a single TCR beta chain sequence. This sample was included in a study of PD-1 blockade in classical Hodgkin lymphoma. Following autologous stem cell transplantation, relapse occurred in every patient, and exposure to brentuximab vedotin varied. Trimming cost V 0 bases and J 4 bases, with 14 bases left between them. CDR3 length: 16 residues. Germline CDR1 reads SGHNT; CDR2 reads YYREEE (reference sequence). Measured with immunoSEQ multiplex PCR; TCRdb has only the in-frame clones, and not every one. This table has fewer than 80,000 clones, 70% to 80% appearing once. The chain couples TRBV5-4 to TRBJ2-1; D remains unclear. The receptor comes from a human donor with classical Hodgkin lymphoma. Sequences were derived from peripheral blood mononuclear cells (PBMCs), sampled before the second cycle of nivolumab. This CDR3 reads CASSLGSDRRYNEQFF. The CDR3 DNA is TGTGCCAGCAGCTTGGGTTCGGATAGGCGTTACAATGAGCAGTTCTTC.